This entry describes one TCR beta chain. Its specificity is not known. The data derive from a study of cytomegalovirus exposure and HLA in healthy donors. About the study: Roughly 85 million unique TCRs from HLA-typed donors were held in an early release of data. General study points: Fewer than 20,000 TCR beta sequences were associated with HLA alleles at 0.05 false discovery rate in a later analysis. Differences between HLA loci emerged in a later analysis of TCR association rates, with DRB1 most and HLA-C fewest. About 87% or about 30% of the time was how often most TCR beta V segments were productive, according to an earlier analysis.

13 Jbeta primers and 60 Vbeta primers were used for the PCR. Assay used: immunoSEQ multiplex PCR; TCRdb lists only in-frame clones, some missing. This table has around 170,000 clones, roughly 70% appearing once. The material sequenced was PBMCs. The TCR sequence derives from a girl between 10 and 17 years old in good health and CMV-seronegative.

CDR3 DNA: TGTGCCACCAGCAGGCCGGACAGGATTGGCCCTGAAGCTTTCTTT. This codes for CATSRPDRIGPEAFF. The J gene is TRBJ1-1, the V gene TRBV15; 7 nucleotides line up with TRBD1. This CDR3 has 15 amino acids. Trimming at V came to 3 bases and at J to 6 bases, leaving 10 bases not matched to a gene. The germline V gene has CDR1 LNHNV and CDR2 YYDKDF (reference sequence).